This T cell receptor beta chain comes out of a study of T cells after posttransplantation cyclophosphamide. This clone was observed at least ten times. Its matching antigen is unknown. The germline V gene has CDR1 MGHRA and CDR2 YSYEKL. J lost 0 bases, V lost 1 base, and 2 bases had no gene match. The CDR3 runs 16 residues. Assay: immunoSEQ multiplex PCR; the TCRdb copy retains only in-frame clones and omits some. This sample has under 45,000 clones, each found more than once. General observations from the study: Donor-recipient repertoire similarity was low at 1-2 months, rising over year one.

The chain employs TRBV4-1 and TRBJ1-4, with 7 bases that match TRBD1. This sequence was found in a man aged 25-45 years in good health and a related stem cell transplant donor. Sequenced: PBMCs. The CDR3 loop is CASSQAGTATNEKLFF. As DNA, the CDR3 is TGCGCCAGCAGCCAAGCTGGGACAGCAACTAATGAAAAACTGTTTTTT.